This T cell receptor beta chain was identified during a study of T cell repertoires in cytomegalovirus infection. Whole-study context: CMV infection together with matching HLA type was indicated by public TCR beta signatures.

TCRdb analysed the reads with MiXCR anew, one entry per CDR3 protein. The sample yields approximately 750,000 distinct CDR3 sequences, approximately 40% seen once. Notes on the study in general: Of the TCR beta families, the public ones yielded a cumulative frequency that identified carriers of CMV plus the relevant HLA. Clonotypes of TCR beta that were HLA-C-restricted and CMV-specific dominated the ex vivo response.

Trimming stripped 7 bases from V and 7 bases from J, with 13 bases between. Per germline, CDR1 SEHNR and CDR2 FQNEAQ (reference sequence). The CDR3 sequence is 12 residues long. In regard to this clonotype: Its antigen is unidentified.

The sample comprised PBMCs. This clonotype was obtained from a human donor in good health (CMV status not recorded). Some clones in this sample may be carry-over from other donors' samples. V usage is TRBV7-9 and J usage is TRBJ1-1; D might be TRBD1 (5 bases). CDR3 loop: CASTPGRHEAFF. The CDR3 nucleotides are TGTGCCAGCACCCCAGGGAGGCATGAAGCTTTCTTT.